This TCR beta chain was retrieved from a study of OX40 agonist ivuxolimab in advanced cancers. As for this clone: Its target is not known.

Clones were sequenced by immunoSEQ multiplex PCR, and TCRdb holds only the in-frame ones, with some missing. Among 55,000 to 90,000 clones listed, 82% were seen once. Overall study findings and caveats: The expanded peripheral T cells' antigen specificity was not determined.

This CDR3 comprises 15 residues. Germline V gene sequence: CDR1 SGHDT, CDR2 YYEEEE. V lost 4 bases to trimming and J lost 2 bases; unmatched junction nucleotides: 7. The chain links TRBV5-6 to TRBJ2-3; 7 bases fit TRBD1. The source is an adult with an advanced solid tumor such as melanoma, head and neck, liver or kidney cancer. The starting material was CD4+ or CD8+ T cells sorted from blood, obtained in a trial of the OX40 agonist ivuxolimab. The CDR3 is CASSHRGVYTDTQYF. The CDR3 DNA follows: TGTGCCAGCAGCCACAGGGGCGTTTACACAGATACGCAGTATTTT.